This T cell receptor beta chain was obtained from a study of T cells after yellow fever vaccination. Study-level information: Fractions with few cells were prepared using SMART-Seq v4 Ultra Low Input.

The CDR3 length is 14 residues. CDR1 DFQATT and CDR2 SNEGSKA come from the germline V gene (reference sequence). The germline V and J ends were trimmed by 6 bases and 9 bases, with 21 bases remaining between them. General study points: The booster response re-showed most primary clones: around 95% CD4, over 80% CD8.

TCRdb used MiXCR to reprocess the 5' RACE reads, holding one entry per CDR3 protein. The data show roughly 240,000 distinct CDR3 sequences, with around 6.7% seen just once and about 1% held by the top ten. Details on this clonotype: As yet, its antigen is unknown.

The V call is TRBV20-1, the J call TRBJ2-1; D not certain. The TCR originated in a young man who received the YFV17D yellow fever vaccine. The specimen comprised CD4+ T cells sorted from PBMCs, sampled on the day of the yellow fever booster vaccination. The DNA of the CDR3 is TGCAGTGCCCTCAGCAGGATGGGCTTCAGTGAGCAGTTCTTC. Translation: CSALSRMGFSEQFF.